These 32 T cell receptor beta chains share one sample of origin, sequenced in a study of cytomegalovirus exposure and HLA in healthy donors (dated by TCRdb to about 2017). Receptor libraries were prepared by the immunoSEQ multiplex PCR assay. TCRdb mirrors the immuneACCESS table, restricted to in-frame sequences. Some clones are absent from its copies; in checked studies, under half trace to an unresolved V gene, and the reason for the others is unknown. Here the sample has around 60,000 clones; 95% to 97% occur a single time. In total, the top ten clones hold 1.2% of the sample. The sequencing input was PBMCs. Receptors originate from a woman under 30 in good health and CMV-seronegative.

Points on this clone: Other DNA sequences in the same sample also yield this CDR3. This sequence joins TRBV20-1 and TRBJ2-5; 7 nucleotides line up with TRBD1. Germline lookup yields CDR1 DFQATT and CDR2 SNEGSKA (reference sequence). The V segment lost 6 bases and the J segment 4 bases; nucleotides outside the gene matches: 2. The CDR3 spans 11 residues. The CDR3 here is CSAAGGETQYF. CDR3 nucleotide sequence: TGCAGTGCAGCAGGGGGAGAGACCCAGTACTTC.

This chain's CDR3 is CASSYRTGGSGNTIYF. As DNA, the CDR3 is TGTGCCAGCAGTTACCGGACAGGAGGCTCTGGAAACACCATATATTTT. The V gene is TRBV28, the J gene TRBJ1-3, with 7 bases aligning to TRBD1. V shed 4 bases and J 0 bases; nucleotides not matched to a gene: 6. The CDR3 contains 16 residues. Per germline, CDR1 MDHEN and CDR2 SYDVKM.

Turning to this clone: As the CDR3 is not closed by the conserved phenylalanine or tryptophan, this likely results from a read error. No DNA is shown, since the ends of the CDR3 on it are uncertain; the CDR3 is the one TCRdb lists. The chain is built from TRBV6-5 and TRBJ2-6; the D segment call TRBD1 is taken from the table without a DNA check. The length of the CDR3 is 13 amino acids, counting both ends. Germline CDR1 MNHEY, CDR2 SVGAGI. This CDR3 reads CASSPDRGQRPVL.

The V gene is TRBV7-3, the J gene TRBJ2-1; 7 bases agree with TRBD2. Germline-derived CDR1 and CDR2 are SGHTA and FQGTGA. Trimming took 5 bases from V and 1 from J; bases not matched to a gene: 8. CDR3 length: 16 residues. In DNA, the CDR3 is TGTGCCAGCAGCCCCCGGGGAGGGAGTTCCTACAATGAGCAGTTCTTC. Translating gives CASSPRGGSSYNEQFF.

This chain joins TRBV6-5 and TRBJ2-5; 10 bases align to TRBD2. V lost 1 base, J lost 1 base, and 3 bases stayed unmatched. Germline V gives CDR1 MNHEY, CDR2 SVGAGI. The CDR3 spans 16 residues. The CDR3 region is CASSYWASGSQETQYF. The DNA for the CDR3 is TGTGCCAGCAGTTACTGGGCTAGCGGGAGCCAAGAGACCCAGTACTTC.

V gene TRBV4-3 combines with J gene TRBJ2-4; D unresolved. CDR3 length: 16 residues. Germline V CDR1 and CDR2: LGHNA, YSLEER. The V end was cut by 0 bases, the J end by 0 bases, with 9 bases between. The CDR3 spells CASSQESPIAKNIQYF. Written as DNA, the CDR3 is TGCGCCAGCAGCCAAGAGTCCCCCATAGCCAAAAACATTCAGTACTTC.

The CDR3 is CASSPRHRPANYGYTF. In DNA, the CDR3 is TGCGCCAGCAGCCCAAGACACAGGCCAGCTAACTATGGCTACACCTTC. The chain carries TRBV5-1 and TRBJ1-2; TRBD1 might be the D (5 bases). This CDR3 has 16 residues. Per germline, CDR1 SGHRS and CDR2 YFSETQ. Trimming removed 4 bases from V and 0 bases from J, with 16 bases in between.

CDR3 nucleotide sequence: TGTGCCAGCAGCCCTAGGTACCAAGAGACCCAGTACTTC. Protein sequence: CASSPRYQETQYF. The J gene is TRBJ2-5, the V gene TRBV11-2, with D uncertain. Germline lookup yields CDR1 SGHAT and CDR2 FQNNGV. This CDR3 comprises 13 residues. Trimming pared 5 bases from V and 0 bases from J, leaving 7 bases between.

This chain links TRBV7-9 with TRBJ2-7; 9 bases agree with TRBD1. V was clipped by 6 bases and J by 2 bases; unmatched bases: 5. CDR1 is SEHNR, CDR2 FQNEAQ, per germline (reference sequence). The CDR3 is made up of 14 amino acids. The CDR3, as DNA: TGTGCCAGCAGTAGACAGGGGGTCACCTACGAGCAGTACTTC. Translated, it gives CASSRQGVTYEQYF.

This chain uses TRBV4-1 with TRBJ2-1, with D perhaps TRBD1 (5 bases). This CDR3 contains 15 residues. The V gene's germline CDR1 is MGHRA and CDR2 YSYEKL. V lost 0 bases, J lost 11 bases, and 17 bases lay in between. The CDR3 loop is CASSQEGVAGVQQFF. The CDR3, as DNA: TGCGCCAGCAGCCAAGAAGGGGTAGCTGGGGTTCAGCAGTTCTTC.

This chain's CDR3 is CASRGGGHPYRPQHF. In DNA form, the CDR3 reads TGTGCCAGCAGAGGGGGGGGGCACCCTTATCGGCCCCAGCATTTT. V usage is TRBV6-1 and J usage is TRBJ1-5, with a possible D match to TRBD1 (6 bases). Trimming removed 6 bases at V and 9 bases at J, with 21 bases between. The length of the CDR3 is 15 residues. Germline-derived CDR1 and CDR2 are MNHNS and SASEGT.

The rearrangement links TRBV27 to TRBJ1-1, with TRBD1 identical over 10 bases. With V trimmed by 5 bases and J by 5 bases, 11 bases remained unmatched. CDR3 length equals 16 residues. Germline CDR1 MNHEY, CDR2 SMNVEV (reference sequence). In nucleotides, the CDR3 is TGTGCCAGCAGTCCTTTGGCCGGGACAGGGGTTACTGAAGCTTTCTTT. This sequence encodes CASSPLAGTGVTEAFF.

The genes are TRBV7-2 and TRBJ2-5, with D perhaps TRBD1 (5 bases). This CDR3 is built from 14 residues. Germline assignment: CDR1 SGHTA and CDR2 FQGNSA. V dropped 5 bases and J dropped 7 bases, with 17 bases sitting between them. In nucleotides, the CDR3 is TGTGCCAGCAGCCCAGGGCCCGCCGAATGGACCCAGTACTTC. Encoded protein: CASSPGPAEWTQYF.

The chain carries TRBV5-1 and TRBJ1-1, with TRBD1 as a possible D gene (6 bases). The CDR3 is 14 residues long. Germline V gives CDR1 SGHRS, CDR2 YFSETQ. V dropped 0 bases and J dropped 4 bases, with 10 bases sitting between them. As DNA, the CDR3 is TGCGCCAGCAGCTTGGCGGGGGGCGGCACTGAAGCTTTCTTT. Residues: CASSLAGGGTEAFF.

The gene calls are TRBV9 and TRBJ1-5; possibly TRBD1 for D (6 bases). CDR3 size: 17 residues. In germline, CDR1 is SGDLS, CDR2 YYNGEE. The V end lost 1 base, the J end lost 7 bases, and 21 bases lay between the germline ends. CDR3 region: CASSVPKGGGAGQPQHF. In nucleotides, the CDR3 is TGTGCCAGCAGCGTACCAAAGGGGGGAGGGGCAGGGCAGCCCCAGCATTTT.

V gene TRBV7-9 combines with J gene TRBJ2-3; 9 nucleotides align to TRBD2. This CDR3 comprises 16 residues. V lost 5 bases to trimming and J lost 5 bases; unmatched junction nucleotides: 11. Germline lookup yields CDR1 SEHNR and CDR2 FQNEAQ (reference sequence). CDR3 region: CASSHGPAGGGDTQYF. CDR3 nucleotides: TGTGCCAGCAGCCATGGACCAGCGGGAGGAGGAGATACGCAGTATTTT. Complete variable domain (other parts from reference TRBV7-9 and TRBJ2-3): DTGVSQNPRHKITKRGQNVTFRCDPISEHNRLYWYRQTLGQGPEFLTYFQNEAQLEKSRLLSDRFSAERPKGSFSTLEIQRTEQGDSAMYLCASSHGPAGGGDTQYFGPGTRLTVL.

This CDR3 reads CASSLVPGETQYF. The CDR3, as DNA: TGTGCCAGCAGCTTAGTGCCGGGAGAGACCCAGTACTTC. The chain carries TRBV7-2 and TRBJ2-5; no clear D. V was pared by 1 base and J by 4 bases, with 7 bases between. The germline gives CDR1 SGHTA, CDR2 FQGNSA. This CDR3 comprises 13 residues.

CDR3 sequence: CASSVGAGNYGYTF. The CDR3 DNA is TGTGCCAGCAGTGTGGGGGCCGGTAACTATGGCTACACCTTC. The chain employs TRBV6-4 and TRBJ1-2; D is perhaps TRBD1 (6 bases). V was clipped by 4 bases and J by 1 base, with 10 bases between them. This CDR3 is built from 14 residues. CDR1 and CDR2 (germline): MRHNA, SNTAGT.

The V call is TRBV7-7, the J call TRBJ2-2; D is unresolved. V gave up 5 bases and J gave up 6 bases, with 7 bases separating them. The V gene's germline CDR1 is SSHAT and CDR2 FNYEAQ (reference sequence). The length of the CDR3 is 12 residues. The CDR3 nucleotides read TGTGCCAGCAGCCCCAGATCCGGGGAGCTGTTTTTT. It translates to CASSPRSGELFF.

CDR3 DNA: TGTGCCAGCTGGCGGGGGGGCGCAGACTATGGCTACACCTTC. The encoded protein is CASWRGGADYGYTF. The rearrangement links TRBV5-4 to TRBJ1-2, with D perhaps TRBD1 (6 bases). Germline-derived CDR1 and CDR2 are SGHNT and YYREEE (reference sequence). This CDR3 has 14 amino acids. V was cut by 7 bases and J by 3 bases, with 16 bases left in between.

V and J are TRBV30 and TRBJ2-4; TRBD2 matches at 8 bases. Per germline, CDR1 GTSNPN and CDR2 SVGIG (reference sequence). With V trimmed by 8 bases and J by 3 bases, 6 bases remained unmatched. This CDR3 spans 13 amino acids. The CDR3: CAREGESKNIQYF. In nucleotides, the CDR3 is TGTGCCCGGGAGGGGGAGAGCAAAAACATTCAGTACTTC.

About this clone: At one end, the junction sequence differs from germline, possibly due to a read error. The gene calls are TRBV7-3 and TRBJ2-1; TRBD2 matches 11 bases. The length of the CDR3 is 13 residues. In germline, CDR1 is SGHTA, CDR2 FQGTGA. CDR3 in amino acids: CASSPTGLAEAVF. CDR3 DNA: TGTGCCAGCAGCCCCACGGGACTAGCGGAAGCCGTCTTC.

The chain joins TRBV7-2 to TRBJ2-7; tentative D call: TRBD2 (6 bases). Germline V lookup: CDR1 SGHTA, CDR2 FQGNSA. This CDR3 is built from 14 residues. V lost 4 bases, J lost 0 bases, and 10 bases lay in between. The CDR3 region has the DNA TGTGCCAGCAGCTGGAGGGACGGCTCCTACGAGCAGTACTTC. This gives the protein CASSWRDGSYEQYF.

The chain links TRBV2 to TRBJ2-7; 7 nucleotides line up with TRBD2. Germline CDR1 is SNHLY and CDR2 is FYNNEI. This CDR3 has 13 residues. V dropped 4 bases and J dropped 4; count of bases not matched to a gene: 4. CDR3 in amino acids: CASSGRGGYEQYF. Here the CDR3 DNA reads TGTGCCAGCAGTGGTAGGGGAGGGTACGAGCAGTACTTC.

The V call is TRBV10-3, the J call TRBJ2-1; a possible D gene is TRBD2 (6 bases). The V gene lost 4 bases and the J gene lost 1 base, with 11 bases spanning the gap. This CDR3 has 15 residues. Germline-derived CDR1 and CDR2 are ENHRY and SYGVKD. CDR3 loop: CAISAAGNSYNEQFF. The CDR3 DNA follows: TGTGCCATCAGTGCGGCGGGGAATTCCTACAATGAGCAGTTCTTC.

The V gene is TRBV6-5, the J gene TRBJ2-3, with no clear D. Germline V gene sequence: CDR1 MNHEY, CDR2 SVGAGI. Between the trimmed V and J ends, which lost 1 base and 1 base, there was a span of 12 bases. The CDR3 contains 16 residues. The chain's CDR3 is CASSYFPNPGTDTQYF. For the CDR3, the DNA is TGTGCCAGCAGTTACTTCCCCAACCCGGGCACAGATACGCAGTATTTT.

This chain connects TRBV4-1 to TRBJ1-4, with D uncertain. The CDR3 has 16 residues. V was cut by 1 base and J by 6 bases, with 15 bases left in between. Per the germline V gene, CDR1 is MGHRA and CDR2 is YSYEKL. The CDR3 is CASSQVWQVRDEKLFF. The CDR3 nucleotides are TGCGCCAGCAGCCAAGTATGGCAGGTGAGGGATGAAAAACTGTTTTTT.

This chain joins TRBV27 and TRBJ2-1, with 11 bases identical to TRBD2. CDR1 MNHEY and CDR2 SMNVEV come from the germline V gene (reference sequence). The CDR3 is made up of 21 amino acids. V gave up 6 bases and J gave up 2 bases; unmatched junction bases: 21. CDR3 DNA: TGTGCCAGCAGCCCCAGGGCCCTGGTGGCTAGCGGGAGGATCGCCTACAATGAGCAGTTCTTC. Amino acids: CASSPRALVASGRIAYNEQFF.

V is TRBV28 and J is TRBJ2-5; D might be TRBD2 (6 bases). Trimming removed 5 bases from V and 7 bases from J, with 14 bases in between. This CDR3 region has 13 residues. The V gene's germline CDR1 is MDHEN and CDR2 SYDVKM. The DNA for the CDR3 is TGTGCCAGCAGTGTCACCGCGGAGGGGACCCAGTACTTC. Translating it yields CASSVTAEGTQYF.

The chain has TRBV27 and TRBJ1-1, with D perhaps matching TRBD1 (5 bases). Germline CDR1 is MNHEY and CDR2 is SMNVEV (reference sequence). Trimming shortened V by 3 bases and J by 7 bases, and 27 bases separated the two germline ends. The CDR3 is 18 residues long. CDR3 residues: CASSFSTTPGWGGSEAFF. The DNA for the CDR3 is TGTGCCAGCAGTTTCTCTACTACACCGGGGTGGGGGGGGAGTGAAGCTTTCTTT.

The V and J genes are TRBV13 and TRBJ2-7, with 10 bases identical to TRBD1. There are 15 residues in the CDR3. Per germline, CDR1 PRHDT and CDR2 FYEKMQ (reference sequence). The V gene end was trimmed by 5 bases and the J gene end by 2 bases; junction bases not matched to a gene: 6. The CDR3 loop is CASSHWDRGTYEQYF. Here the CDR3 DNA reads TGTGCCAGCAGCCACTGGGACAGGGGAACCTACGAGCAGTACTTC. Full variable domain (rest looked up from reference TRBV13 and TRBJ2-7): AAGVIQSPRHLIKEKRETATLKCYPIPRHDTVYWYQQGPGQDPQFLISFYEKMQSDKGSIPDRFSAQQFSDYHSELNMSSLELGDSALYFCASSHWDRGTYEQYFGPGTRLTVT.

The gene calls are TRBV7-9 and TRBJ2-3, with D possibly being TRBD2 (5 bases). The germline CDR1 and CDR2 sequences are SEHNR and FQNEAQ (reference sequence). The CDR3 is 13 residues long. Trimming took off 5 bases at V and 8 bases at J, with 14 bases between the two ends. The CDR3 is CASSTGEDGTQYF. The CDR3 DNA reads as TGTGCCAGCAGCACCGGGGAAGACGGTACGCAGTATTTT.